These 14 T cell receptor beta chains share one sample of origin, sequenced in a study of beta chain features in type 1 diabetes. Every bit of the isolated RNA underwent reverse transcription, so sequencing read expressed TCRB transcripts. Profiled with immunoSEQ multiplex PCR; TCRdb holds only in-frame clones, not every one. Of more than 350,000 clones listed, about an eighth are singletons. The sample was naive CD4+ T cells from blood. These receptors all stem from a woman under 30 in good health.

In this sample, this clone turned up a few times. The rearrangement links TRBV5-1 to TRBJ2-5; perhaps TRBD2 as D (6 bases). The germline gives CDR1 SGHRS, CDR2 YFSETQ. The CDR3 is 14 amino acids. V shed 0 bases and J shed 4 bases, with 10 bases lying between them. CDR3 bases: TGCGCCAGCAGCTTGGACGGGGGACCAGAGACCCAGTACTTC. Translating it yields CASSLDGGPETQYF.

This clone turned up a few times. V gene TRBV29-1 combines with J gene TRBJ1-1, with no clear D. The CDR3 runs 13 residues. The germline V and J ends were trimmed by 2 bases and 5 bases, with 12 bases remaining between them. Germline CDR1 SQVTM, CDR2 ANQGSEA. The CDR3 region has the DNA TGCAGCGTTGAAAATAGGCCCATGACTGAAGCTTTCTTT. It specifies CSVENRPMTEAFF.

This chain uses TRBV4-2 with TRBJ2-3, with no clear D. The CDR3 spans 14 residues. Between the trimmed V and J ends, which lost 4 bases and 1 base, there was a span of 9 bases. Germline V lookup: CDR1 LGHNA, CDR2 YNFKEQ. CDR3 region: CASSPLTGTDTQYF. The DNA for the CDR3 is TGTGCCAGCAGCCCCCTCACGGGCACAGATACGCAGTATTTT.

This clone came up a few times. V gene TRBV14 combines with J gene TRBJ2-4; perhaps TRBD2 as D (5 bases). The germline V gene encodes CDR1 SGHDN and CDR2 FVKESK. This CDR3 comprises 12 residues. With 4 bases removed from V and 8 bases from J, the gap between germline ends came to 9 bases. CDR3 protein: CASSPGVHIQYF. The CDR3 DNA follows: TGTGCCAGCAGCCCCGGGGTGCACATTCAGTACTTC. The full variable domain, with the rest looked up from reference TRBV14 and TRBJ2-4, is EAGVTQFPSHSVIEKGQTVTLRCDPISGHDNLYWYRRVMGKEIKFLLHFVKESKQDESGMPNNRFLAERTGGTYSTLKVQPAELEDSGVYFCASSPGVHIQYFGAGTRLSVL.

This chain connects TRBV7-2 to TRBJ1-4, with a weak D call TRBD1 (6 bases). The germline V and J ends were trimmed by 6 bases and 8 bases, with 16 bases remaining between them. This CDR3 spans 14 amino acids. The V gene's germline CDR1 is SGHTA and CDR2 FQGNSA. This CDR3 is CASRRQAAEEKLFF. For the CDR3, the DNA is TGTGCCAGCAGAAGACAGGCCGCGGAGGAAAAACTGTTTTTT.

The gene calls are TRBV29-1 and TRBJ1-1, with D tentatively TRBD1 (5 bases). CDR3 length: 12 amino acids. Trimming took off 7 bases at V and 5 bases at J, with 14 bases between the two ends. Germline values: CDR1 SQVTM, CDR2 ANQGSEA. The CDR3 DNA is TGCAGCGCCCTGGGGGGGAGGACTGAAGCTTTCTTT. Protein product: CSALGGRTEAFF. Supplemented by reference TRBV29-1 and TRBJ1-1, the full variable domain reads SAVISQKPSRDICQRGTSLTIQCQVDSQVTMMFWYRQQPGQSLTLIATANQGSEATYESGFVIDKFPISRPNLTFSTLTVSNMSPEDSSIYLCSALGGRTEAFFGQGTRLTVV.

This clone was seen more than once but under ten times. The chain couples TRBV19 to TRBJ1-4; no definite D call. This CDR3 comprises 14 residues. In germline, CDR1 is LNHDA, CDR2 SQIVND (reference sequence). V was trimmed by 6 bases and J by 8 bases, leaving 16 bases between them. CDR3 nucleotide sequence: TGTGCCAGTAGCATGGGCCCCGAGCGGGAAAAACTGTTTTTT. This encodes CASSMGPEREKLFF. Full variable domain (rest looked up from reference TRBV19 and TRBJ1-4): DGGITQSPKYLFRKEGQNVTLSCEQNLNHDAMYWYRQDPGQGLRLIYYSQIVNDFQKGDIAEGYSVSREKKESFPLTVTSAQKNPTAFYLCASSMGPEREKLFFGSGTQLSVL.

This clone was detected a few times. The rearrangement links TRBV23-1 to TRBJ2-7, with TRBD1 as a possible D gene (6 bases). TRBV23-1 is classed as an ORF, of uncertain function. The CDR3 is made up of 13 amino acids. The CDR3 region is CASRQYRDTEQYV. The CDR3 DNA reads TGCGCCAGCAGGCAATATCGGGACACCGAGCAGTACGTC.

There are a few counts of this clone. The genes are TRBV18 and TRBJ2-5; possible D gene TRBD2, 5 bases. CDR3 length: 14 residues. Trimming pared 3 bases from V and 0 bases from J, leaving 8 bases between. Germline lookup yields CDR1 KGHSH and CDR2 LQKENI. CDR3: CASSPGENQETQYF. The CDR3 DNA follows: TGTGCCAGCTCACCGGGAGAGAACCAAGAGACCCAGTACTTC.

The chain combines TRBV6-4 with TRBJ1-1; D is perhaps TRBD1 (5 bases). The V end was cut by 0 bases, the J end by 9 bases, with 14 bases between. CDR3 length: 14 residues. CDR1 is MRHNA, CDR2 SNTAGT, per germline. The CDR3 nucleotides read TGTGCCAGCAGTGACTCGGGCACAGGAGGAAAAGCTTTCTTT. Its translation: CASSDSGTGGKAFF.

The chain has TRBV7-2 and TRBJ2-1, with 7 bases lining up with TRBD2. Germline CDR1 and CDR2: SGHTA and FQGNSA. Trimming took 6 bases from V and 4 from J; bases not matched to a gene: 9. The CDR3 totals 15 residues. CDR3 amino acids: CASRTAGTVYNEQFF. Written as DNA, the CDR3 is TGTGCCAGCAGGACAGCGGGGACTGTTTACAATGAGCAGTTCTTC.

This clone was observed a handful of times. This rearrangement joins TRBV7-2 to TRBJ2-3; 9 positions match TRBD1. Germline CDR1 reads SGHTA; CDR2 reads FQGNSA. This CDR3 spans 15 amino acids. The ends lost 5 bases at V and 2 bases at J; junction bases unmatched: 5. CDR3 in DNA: TGTGCCAGCAGCCGACAGGGGGATAACACAGATACGCAGTATTTT. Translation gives CASSRQGDNTDTQYF.

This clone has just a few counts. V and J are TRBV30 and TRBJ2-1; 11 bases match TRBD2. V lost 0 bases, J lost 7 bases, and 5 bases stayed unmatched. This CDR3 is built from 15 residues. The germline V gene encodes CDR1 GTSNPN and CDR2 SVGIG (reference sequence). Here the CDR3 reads CAWSVLASGRNEQFF. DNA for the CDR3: TGTGCCTGGAGTGTTTTGGCTAGCGGGAGGAATGAGCAGTTCTTC.

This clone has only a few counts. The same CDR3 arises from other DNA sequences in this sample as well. CDR3 nucleotides: TGCGCCAGCAGCTTGGACAAAGAGACCCAGTACTTC. This translates into CASSLDKETQYF. This chain uses TRBV5-1 with TRBJ2-5; D unclear. This CDR3 is 12 amino acids long. With 0 bases removed from V and 3 bases from J, the gap between germline ends came to 3 bases. Germline V CDR1 and CDR2: SGHRS, YFSETQ.